This T cell receptor (beta chain) comes out of a study of T cell changes during pregnancy in multiple sclerosis. V shed 4 bases and J shed 3 bases, with 18 bases lying between them. Germline V gives CDR1 SQVTM, CDR2 ANQGSEA. The CDR3 has 16 amino acids. TCRdb keeps only in-frame clones here, not all; method: immunoSEQ multiplex PCR. The table lists some 30,000 clones, 85% to 90% of them singletons. The sample was CD8+ T cells from peripheral blood mononuclear cells, taken before pregnancy. V and J are TRBV29-1 and TRBJ2-2; perhaps TRBD2 as D (6 bases). This TCR came from a female donor with multiple sclerosis, enrolled in a pregnancy study. The CDR3 sequence is CSVVGREGGDTGELFF. CDR3 DNA sequence: TGCAGCGTTGTAGGCAGGGAAGGAGGGGACACCGGGGAGCTGTTTTTT.